This T cell receptor (beta chain) originates from a study of neurological immune-mediated disorders. The unsorted libraries were produced from 2 million PBMCs held at -80 C. The CDR3 is 13 amino acids. This clonotype was detected many times. The method for making cDNA was 5'RACE, and it used 10-nucleotide random UMIs. TCRdb re-derived calls from the 5' RACE reads in MiXCR, one entry per CDR3 protein. The sample records fewer than 80,000 distinct CDR3 sequences, under 5% being singletons. This sequence originates from a woman in her forties or fifties with multiple sclerosis. The sequenced sample consisted of PBMCs. The J gene is TRBJ2-7, the V gene TRBV3-2; TRBD1 is the table's D call, not checked against the DNA. TRBV3-2 is classified as a pseudogene. The CDR3 bases are TGTGCCAGCAGCAGGGGGACAGACTACGAGCAGTACGTC. Protein sequence: CASSRGTDYEQYV.